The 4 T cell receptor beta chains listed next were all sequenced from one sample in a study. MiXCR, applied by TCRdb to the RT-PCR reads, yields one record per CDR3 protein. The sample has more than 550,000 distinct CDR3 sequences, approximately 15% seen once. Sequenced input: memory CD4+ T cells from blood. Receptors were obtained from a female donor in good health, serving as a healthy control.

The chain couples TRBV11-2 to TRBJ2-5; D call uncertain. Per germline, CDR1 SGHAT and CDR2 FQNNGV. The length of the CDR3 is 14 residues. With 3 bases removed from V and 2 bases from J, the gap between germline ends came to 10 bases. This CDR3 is CASSFRGLQETQYF. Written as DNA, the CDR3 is TGTGCCAGCAGCTTCAGAGGCCTACAAGAGACCCAGTACTTC.

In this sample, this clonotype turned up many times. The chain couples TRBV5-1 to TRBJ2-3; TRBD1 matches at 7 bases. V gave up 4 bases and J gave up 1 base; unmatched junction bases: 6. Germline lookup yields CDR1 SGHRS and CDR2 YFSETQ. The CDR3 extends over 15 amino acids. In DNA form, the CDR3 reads TGCGCCAGCAGCGAGGGGACAGTGCGCACAGATACGCAGTATTTT. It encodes CASSEGTVRTDTQYF.

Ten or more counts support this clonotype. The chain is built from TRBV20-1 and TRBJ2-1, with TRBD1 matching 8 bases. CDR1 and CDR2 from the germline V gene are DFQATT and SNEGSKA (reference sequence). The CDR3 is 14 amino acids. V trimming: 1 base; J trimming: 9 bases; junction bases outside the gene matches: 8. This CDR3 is CSARASTGGGEQFF. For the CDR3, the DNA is TGCAGTGCTAGAGCCTCCACAGGGGGTGGTGAGCAGTTCTTC.

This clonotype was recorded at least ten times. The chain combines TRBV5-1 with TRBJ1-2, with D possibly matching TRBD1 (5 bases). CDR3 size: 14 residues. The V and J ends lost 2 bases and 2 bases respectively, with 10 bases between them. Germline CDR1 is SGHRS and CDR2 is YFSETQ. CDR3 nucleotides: TGCGCCAGCAGCTTAAAAGGGGACAACTATGGCTACACCTTC. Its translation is CASSLKGDNYGYTF.